This TCR beta chain is drawn from a study of blood T cell repertoires in COVID-19. About the research overall: Both acute and convalescent COVID-19 samples were obtained from the United States, Italy and Spain. In each case, the material was cDNA or gDNA derived from T cells, B-cell-depleted T cells, or PBMCs.

The table came from immunoSEQ multiplex PCR; TCRdb's copy has only in-frame clones and leaves some out. The table lists 200,000 to 250,000 clones, 84% of them singletons, with approximately 7.3% in the top ten. The CDR3 has 13 amino acids. V lost 5 bases, J lost 1 base, and 8 bases lay in between. From germline, CDR1 is SGHTA and CDR2 FQGTGA. Participant-reported clinical history was the basis for cohort assignment. Two negative PCRs, clearance, or symptom resolution characterized the recovered Cohort 3 donors. This TCR came from a woman between 40 and 50 years old who had recovered from COVID-19. The chain has TRBV7-3 and TRBJ2-5; a possible D gene is TRBD2 (5 bases). What was sequenced was PBMCs or T cells enriched from blood (not recorded which). CDR3 sequence: CASSLLAQETQYF. For the CDR3, the DNA is TGTGCCAGCAGCCTCCTAGCCCAAGAGACCCAGTACTTC. Using reference TRBV7-3 and TRBJ2-5 for the parts outside the CDR3, the full variable domain is GAGVSQTPSNKVTEKGKYVELRCDPISGHTALYWYRQSLGQGPEFLIYFQGTGAADDSGLPNDRFFAVRPEGSVSTLKIQRTERGDSAVYLCASSLLAQETQYFGPGTRLLVL.